This T cell receptor beta chain was documented in a study of blood T cell repertoires in COVID-19. Across the study: Acute-phase and convalescent COVID-19 samples originated in the United States, Italy and Spain. Sources were T cells, B-cell-depleted T cells, or PBMCs; the material itself was cDNA or gDNA.

This CDR3 has 12 amino acids. Trimming stripped 4 bases from V and 3 bases from J, with 6 bases between. The germline V gene has CDR1 SNHLY and CDR2 FYNNEI. Per the study methods: Reference gene primers were amplified, and this amplification served to estimate nucleated cell counts. Profiling relied on immunoSEQ multiplex PCR, and the TCRdb table lists in-frame clones only, not all of them. V and J calls and clone size are those listed in that table; D and trimming were worked out from the DNA. The data show under 55,000 clones, 70% to 90% seen once. The TCR was taken from a human donor in a cohort sampled during active COVID-19. Specimen: peripheral blood. The gene calls are TRBV2 and TRBJ1-2; D gene unclear. The CDR3 DNA follows: TGTGCCAGCAGTGTATCAGACTATGGCTACACCTTC. This gives the protein CASSVSDYGYTF.